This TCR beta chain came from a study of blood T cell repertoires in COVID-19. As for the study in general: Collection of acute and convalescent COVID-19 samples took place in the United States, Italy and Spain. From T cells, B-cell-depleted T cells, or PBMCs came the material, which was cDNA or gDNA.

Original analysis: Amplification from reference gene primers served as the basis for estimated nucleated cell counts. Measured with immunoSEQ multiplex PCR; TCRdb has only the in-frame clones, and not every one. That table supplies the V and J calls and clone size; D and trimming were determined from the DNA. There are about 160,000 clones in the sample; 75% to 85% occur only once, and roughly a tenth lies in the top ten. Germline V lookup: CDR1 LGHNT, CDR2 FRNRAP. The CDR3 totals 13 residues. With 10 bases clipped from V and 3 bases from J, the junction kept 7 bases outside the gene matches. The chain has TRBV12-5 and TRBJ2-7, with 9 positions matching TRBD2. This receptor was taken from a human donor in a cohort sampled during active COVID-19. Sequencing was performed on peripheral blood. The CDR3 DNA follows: TGTGCTATCCTAGCAGCGGGAGGCTACGAGCAGTACTTC. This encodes CAILAAGGYEQYF.